The entry that follows covers one T cell receptor (beta chain) sequence. Its antigen is not known. The data derive from a study of memory CD4+ T cells and cytomegalovirus serostatus. Overall study: Of the healthy Belgian adults, 9 were CMV seropositive and 24 seronegative.

The study, taken as a whole, reports: CMV serostatus prediction reached median AUC around 0.95, or 0.9 with US-trained model.

This CDR3 has 16 amino acids. Trimming cost V 3 bases and J 5 bases, with 19 bases left between them. Germline V CDR1 and CDR2: MNHEY, SMNVEV (reference sequence). Single viable CD3+CD4+CD8-CD45RO+ cells were sorted as the memory CD4+ T cells. CD4+ T cells were isolated by positive magnetic selection. Profiling relied on immunoSEQ multiplex PCR, and the TCRdb table lists in-frame clones only, not all of them. The sample has some 44,000 clones, approximately 84% seen once. Sequencing was carried out using memory CD4+ T cells from blood. This TCR was recovered from an adult in good health and CMV-seronegative. This sequence joins TRBV27 and TRBJ1-1; D is ambiguous. CDR3 residues: CASSFGLAHKGTEAFF. The CDR3 DNA reads TGTGCCAGCAGTTTTGGATTGGCGCACAAAGGGACTGAAGCTTTCTTT.